One sample yielded the 27 T cell receptor beta chains listed below, sequenced in a study of blood T cell repertoires in COVID-19 (dated by TCRdb to 2018 to 2020). The library was produced with the immunoSEQ multiplex PCR assay. TCRdb carries this immuneACCESS record with in-frame sequences only. Its versions omit some clonotypes, under half of them owing to an unresolved V gene in the studies checked, with the rest unexplained. Within this sample are 250,000 or so clones, with approximately 91% of them counted one time only. More than 1% of the sample is in the top ten clones. Sequencing was done on a sample of PBMCs or T cells enriched from blood (not recorded which). The receptors were gathered from a human donor in a cohort exposed to, infected with or recovered from COVID-19 (not recorded which). The donor label of this sample is uncertain.

The chain has TRBV30 and TRBJ1-1, with D possibly TRBD1 on 5 matching bases. The V gene's germline CDR1 is GTSNPN and CDR2 SVGIG (reference sequence). V lost 4 bases, J lost 3 bases, and 12 bases lay in between. The CDR3 extends over 13 amino acids. The CDR3 region has the DNA TGTGCCTGGACAGGGCGTAGGGACACTGAAGCTTTCTTT. It yields the protein CAWTGRRDTEAFF.

The chain has TRBV30 and TRBJ2-7; 10 bases line up with TRBD1. The germline V gene has CDR1 GTSNPN and CDR2 SVGIG (reference sequence). The CDR3 runs 15 residues. V shed 3 bases and J 7 bases; nucleotides not matched to a gene: 12. In DNA form, the CDR3 reads TGTGCCTGGAGCGCGGCCGGGACAGGGGAATGGGAGCAGTACTTC. Translation: CAWSAAGTGEWEQYF.

V gene TRBV2 combines with J gene TRBJ2-2; D possibly corresponds to TRBD2 (5 bases). CDR3 length: 16 amino acids. V shed 3 bases and J shed 4 bases, with 15 bases lying between them. CDR1 and CDR2 from the germline V gene are SNHLY and FYNNEI. CDR3 in DNA: TGTGCCAGCAGTGAGAGGGCGACTTGGACCACCGGGGAGCTGTTTTTT. Protein sequence: CASSERATWTTGELFF.

The gene calls are TRBV6-1 and TRBJ2-1, with D possibly matching TRBD2 (6 bases). V was shortened by 2 bases and J by 7 bases, with 15 bases between the two germline ends. In germline, CDR1 is MNHNS, CDR2 SASEGT. The CDR3 is 15 residues long. The CDR3 region is CASSESLAGRNEQFF. CDR3 coding DNA: TGTGCCAGCAGTGAATCGTTGGCAGGGAGGAATGAGCAGTTCTTC.

The CDR3 reads CASSVGQGSYNEQFF. The CDR3 nucleotides are TGTGCCAGCAGCGTAGGGCAGGGGTCCTACAATGAGCAGTTCTTC. The chain employs TRBV9 and TRBJ2-1; D perhaps matches TRBD1 (6 bases). Trimming pared 0 bases from V and 1 base from J, leaving 8 bases between. The CDR3 extends over 15 amino acids. Germline CDR1 reads SGDLS; CDR2 reads YYNGEE.

This sequence joins TRBV5-1 and TRBJ1-4, with TRBD1 matching 7 bases. The CDR3 extends over 16 amino acids. V lost 4 bases and J lost 1; bases outside the gene matches: 7. The germline V gene has CDR1 SGHRS and CDR2 YFSETQ. CDR3 amino acids: CASSLTTGETNEKLFF. CDR3 DNA sequence: TGCGCCAGCAGCCTTACTACAGGGGAAACTAATGAAAAACTGTTTTTT.

The genes are TRBV4-3 and TRBJ2-5; no firm D call. CDR1 and CDR2 (germline): LGHNA, YSLEER. The CDR3 totals 16 residues. V lost 3 bases to trimming and J lost 7 bases, with 21 bases between them. The CDR3 region has the DNA TGCGCCAGCAGCCAGGAGTTTCCCGACCGGATTGGGACCCAGTACTTC. This sequence encodes CASSQEFPDRIGTQYF.

This chain uses TRBV24-1 with TRBJ2-3; TRBD1 matches 7 bases. The germline V gene has CDR1 KGHDR and CDR2 SFDVKD. The CDR3 consists of 16 residues. With V trimmed by 4 bases and J by 2 bases, 8 bases remained unmatched. CDR3 bases: TGTGCCACCAGTGAGCAGGGGGAAGGCCCCACAGATACGCAGTATTTT. Encoded protein: CATSEQGEGPTDTQYF.

This clone was counted a few times. J is TRBJ1-4 and V is TRBV5-6, with D possibly matching TRBD1 (5 bases). The CDR3 is 15 amino acids. With 4 bases removed from V and 8 bases from J, the gap between germline ends came to 18 bases. The germline V gene encodes CDR1 SGHDT and CDR2 YYEEEE. The DNA of the CDR3 is TGTGCCAGCAGCCCCCTCGGGGGACCACAGGAAAAACTGTTTTTT. Translating gives CASSPLGGPQEKLFF.

As regards this clone: It is likely a read error, because the conserved phenylalanine at the end of the CDR3 is missing. It is unclear where the CDR3 begins or ends on the DNA, so no DNA is shown, and the CDR3 is as TCRdb lists it. The rearrangement links TRBV5-4 to TRBJ1-4; TRBD1 reflects the table's D call only, with no check against the DNA. Per the germline V gene, CDR1 is SGHNT and CDR2 is YYREEE (reference sequence). The CDR3 is made up of 8 amino acids, end residues included. CDR3 protein: CASRGGRV.

The genes are TRBV5-6 and TRBJ1-2; a possible D gene is TRBD1 (5 bases). Germline lookup yields CDR1 SGHDT and CDR2 YYEEEE. V shed 2 bases and J shed 5 bases, with 16 bases lying between them. There are 15 residues in the CDR3. In DNA form, the CDR3 reads TGTGCCAGCAGCTTTGCGGAACAGGAAATATATGGCTACACCTTC. This gives the protein CASSFAEQEIYGYTF.

The chain couples TRBV7-9 to TRBJ1-1; the D gene is possibly TRBD1 (5 bases). Germline CDR1 is SEHNR and CDR2 is FQNEAQ (reference sequence). CDR3 size: 14 residues. The V end was cut by 3 bases, the J end by 2 bases, with 10 bases between. The DNA for the CDR3 is TGTGCCAGCAGCTTGTTGGGGGGAAACACTGAAGCTTTCTTT. Translating gives CASSLLGGNTEAFF.

This chain links TRBV7-2 with TRBJ2-3, with D perhaps TRBD2 (5 bases). The V end was cut by 8 bases, the J end by 5 bases, with 20 bases between. The CDR3 is made up of 15 amino acids. Germline V lookup: CDR1 SGHTA, CDR2 FQGNSA. CDR3 region: CASSLAPISQDTQYF. In DNA form, the CDR3 reads TGTGCCAGCTCCCTAGCCCCTATCTCACAAGATACGCAGTATTTT.

The J gene is TRBJ1-1, the V gene TRBV28; D gene unclear. Trimming removed 3 bases from V and 2 bases from J, with 13 bases in between. The length of the CDR3 is 15 residues. Germline CDR1 MDHEN, CDR2 SYDVKM. The CDR3 protein is CASSFYMGGNTEAFF. The CDR3 DNA sequence: TGTGCCAGCAGTTTTTATATGGGAGGAAACACTGAAGCTTTCTTT.

The chain has TRBV15 and TRBJ1-1; D ambiguous. Germline CDR1 LNHNV, CDR2 YYDKDF (reference sequence). Trimming removed 3 bases at V and 7 bases at J, with 12 bases between. There are 13 residues in the CDR3. CDR3 DNA sequence: TGTGCCACCAGCAGTGGTCCCAATAGTGAAGCTTTCTTT. Its protein product is CATSSGPNSEAFF.

This chain uses TRBV6-1 with TRBJ1-2; TRBD1 agrees at 8 bases. Germline CDR1 reads MNHNS; CDR2 reads SASEGT. The CDR3 has 17 residues. V shed 2 bases, J shed 0 bases, and the junction held 8 bases outside the gene matches. The CDR3 DNA reads as TGTGCCAGCAGTGAAACCCCGGACAGGGCTACTAACTATGGCTACACCTTC. Translating gives CASSETPDRATNYGYTF.

CDR3 region: CASSLKGAPGYTF. The CDR3 region has the DNA TGTGCCAGCAGCTTGAAGGGGGCACCCGGCTACACCTTC. The chain links TRBV5-4 to TRBJ1-2; 7 nucleotides match TRBD1. CDR3 length equals 13 residues. The V gene's germline CDR1 is SGHNT and CDR2 YYREEE (reference sequence). V trimming: 1 base; J trimming: 8 bases; junction bases outside the gene matches: 5.

The V call is TRBV30, the J call TRBJ1-1, with D maybe TRBD1 (6 bases). The CDR3 spans 12 residues. The V end lost 4 bases, the J end lost 3 bases, and 9 bases lay between the germline ends. Germline CDR1 GTSNPN, CDR2 SVGIG (reference sequence). CDR3 bases: TGTGCCTGGACGGGGGGGCACACTGAAGCTTTCTTT. It translates to CAWTGGHTEAFF.

The chain links TRBV4-1 to TRBJ2-7; D possibly corresponds to TRBD1 (6 bases). CDR3 length equals 15 residues. Trimming shortened V by 1 base and J by 0 bases, and 10 bases separated the two germline ends. Per germline, CDR1 MGHRA and CDR2 YSYEKL. CDR3 residues: CASSQVTGLSYEQYF. DNA for the CDR3: TGCGCCAGCAGCCAAGTAACAGGGCTCTCCTACGAGCAGTACTTC.

The chain is built from TRBV6-6 and TRBJ1-2, with D tentatively TRBD1 (6 bases). In germline, CDR1 is MNHNY, CDR2 SVGAGI (reference sequence). The CDR3 runs to 14 residues. Trimming removed 7 bases from V and 5 bases from J, with 17 bases in between. In DNA, the CDR3 is TGTGCCAGCATTCCGGGACAAAATTTTTATGGCTACACCTTC. Protein: CASIPGQNFYGYTF.

DNA of the CDR3: TGTGCCAGCAGCCTAGCGGGGGGCACAGATACGCAGTATTTT. Encoded protein: CASSLAGGTDTQYF. The chain employs TRBV6-4 and TRBJ2-3; 10 positions agree with TRBD2. Germline CDR1 and CDR2: MRHNA and SNTAGT. The CDR3 sequence is 14 residues long. V was pared by 6 bases and J by 1 base, with 1 base of the junction left unmatched.

This chain connects TRBV18 to TRBJ2-3, with TRBD1 as a possible D gene (6 bases). V gave up 0 bases and J gave up 1 base, with 11 bases separating them. The CDR3 extends over 16 amino acids. Germline CDR1 is KGHSH and CDR2 is LQKENI. The CDR3 DNA reads as TGTGCCAGCTCACCACCCCGGGCAGGGGGCACAGATACGCAGTATTTT. It specifies CASSPPRAGGTDTQYF.

Here the CDR3 reads CASSQSDGEVRTEAFF. The CDR3 nucleotides read TGTGCCAGCAGCCAGTCCGACGGTGAAGTGAGGACTGAAGCTTTCTTT. The chain is built from TRBV4-2 and TRBJ1-1; D is unresolved. V lost 3 bases to trimming and J lost 5 bases, with 19 bases between them. CDR1 is LGHNA and CDR2 is YNFKEQ in the germline V gene. The CDR3 runs 16 residues.

The chain employs TRBV5-4 and TRBJ2-1; TRBD1 agrees at 7 bases. The germline gives CDR1 SGHNT, CDR2 YYREEE (reference sequence). The CDR3 is 14 residues long. With V trimmed by 4 bases and J by 4 bases, 5 bases remained unmatched. CDR3 DNA: TGTGCCAGCAGCGGCCAGGGGGTGTACAATGAGCAGTTCTTC. Its translation: CASSGQGVYNEQFF.

The rearrangement uses TRBV9 and TRBJ2-5, with D possibly TRBD2 on 6 matching bases. Germline CDR1 and CDR2: SGDLS and YYNGEE. The length of the CDR3 is 16 residues. The V end lost 3 bases, the J end lost 2 bases, and 17 bases lay between the germline ends. For the CDR3, the DNA is TGTGCCAGCAGCGACTCGGTCTTAGCGGAACAAGAGACCCAGTACTTC. Encoded protein: CASSDSVLAEQETQYF.

The genes are TRBV18 and TRBJ2-7, with 12 bases matching TRBD2. The CDR3 is made up of 18 amino acids. J gave up 4 bases and V 2 bases, and 12 bases lay outside the gene matches. The V gene's germline CDR1 is KGHSH and CDR2 LQKENI. This CDR3 is CASSPKSSSGGAMYEQYF. CDR3 DNA: TGTGCCAGCTCACCAAAATCATCTAGCGGGGGGGCGATGTACGAGCAGTACTTC.

CDR3 bases: TGTGCCAGTAGTAACAGGGAGAGGCAGGGGGCAAGTAATCAGCCCCAGCATTTT. Translated, it gives CASSNRERQGASNQPQHF. This chain links TRBV19 with TRBJ1-5; 8 nucleotides line up with TRBD1. The V segment lost 4 bases and the J segment 4 bases; nucleotides outside the gene matches: 15. Per the germline V gene, CDR1 is LNHDA and CDR2 is SQIVND (reference sequence). The CDR3 spans 18 residues.